One and the same sample provided the 3 T cell receptor beta chains below, sequenced in a study of neurological immune-mediated disorders. From the 5' RACE reads, TCRdb called clonotypes with MiXCR, one entry per CDR3 protein. The sample carries 40,000 to 50,000 distinct CDR3 sequences, approximately 10% recorded once. Specimen: PBMCs. The receptors derive from a woman between 35 and 50 years old with HTLV-1-associated myelopathy (HAM/TSP).

At least ten counts were recorded for this clonotype. V and J are TRBV7-2 and TRBJ2-2; the D is unclear. Germline assignment: CDR1 SGHTA and CDR2 FQGNSA. CDR3 size: 13 residues. Between the trimmed V and J ends, which lost 5 bases and 6 bases, there was a span of 10 bases. This CDR3 reads CASSVPKSGELFF. Written as DNA, the CDR3 is TGTGCCAGCAGCGTCCCGAAGTCCGGGGAGCTGTTTTTT.

This clonotype showed up many times. J is TRBJ2-7 and V is TRBV6-2 or TRBV6-3; D possibly matches TRBD1 or TRBD2 (5 bases each). The germline V gene has CDR1 MNHEY and CDR2 SVGEGT. V was clipped by 0 bases and J by 1 base, with 10 bases between them. CDR3 size: 15 residues. This CDR3 is CASSYSLGESYEQYF. CDR3 in DNA: TGTGCCAGCAGTTACTCATTGGGGGAATCCTACGAGCAGTACTTC.

This clonotype was found many times. The V and J genes are TRBV2 and TRBJ2-1; 8 bases align to TRBD1. After removal of 10 bases from V and 2 bases from J, the junction contained 1 base not matched to a gene. The CDR3 is 12 amino acids. Germline CDR1 SNHLY, CDR2 FYNNEI. CDR3 coding DNA: TGTGCCACAGGGGGCGCCTACAATGAGCAGTTCTTC. Residues: CATGGAYNEQFF.